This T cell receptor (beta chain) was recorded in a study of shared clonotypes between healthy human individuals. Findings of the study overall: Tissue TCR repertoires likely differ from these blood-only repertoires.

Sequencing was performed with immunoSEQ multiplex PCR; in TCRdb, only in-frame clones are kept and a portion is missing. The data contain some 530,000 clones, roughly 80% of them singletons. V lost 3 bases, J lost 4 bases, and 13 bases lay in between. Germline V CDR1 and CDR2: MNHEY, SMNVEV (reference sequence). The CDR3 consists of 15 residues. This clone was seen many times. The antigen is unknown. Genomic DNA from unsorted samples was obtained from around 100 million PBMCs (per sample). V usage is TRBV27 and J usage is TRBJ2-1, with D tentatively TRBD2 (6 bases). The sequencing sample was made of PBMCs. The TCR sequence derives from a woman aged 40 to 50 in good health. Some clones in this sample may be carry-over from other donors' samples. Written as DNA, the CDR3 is TGTGCCAGCAGTTTTGGGGGGTCCAGATACAATGAGCAGTTCTTC. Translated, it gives CASSFGGSRYNEQFF.